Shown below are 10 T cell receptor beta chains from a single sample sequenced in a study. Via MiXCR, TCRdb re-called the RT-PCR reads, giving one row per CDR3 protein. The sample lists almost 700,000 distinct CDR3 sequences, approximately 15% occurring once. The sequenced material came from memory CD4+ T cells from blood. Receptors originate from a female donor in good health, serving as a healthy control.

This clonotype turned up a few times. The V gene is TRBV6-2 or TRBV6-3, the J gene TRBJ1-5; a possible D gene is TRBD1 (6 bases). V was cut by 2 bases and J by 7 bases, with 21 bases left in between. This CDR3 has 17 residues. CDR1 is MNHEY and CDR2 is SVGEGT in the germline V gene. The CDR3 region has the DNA TGTGCCAGCAGTTACCCACTAGGACAGTGGGTTGGGCAGCCCCAGCATTTT. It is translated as CASSYPLGQWVGQPQHF.

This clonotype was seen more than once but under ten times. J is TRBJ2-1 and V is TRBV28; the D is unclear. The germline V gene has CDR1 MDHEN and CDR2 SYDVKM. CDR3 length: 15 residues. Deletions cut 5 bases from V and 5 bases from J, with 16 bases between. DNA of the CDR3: TGTGCCAGCAGTACGGCTCGGCGGATTAACAATGAGCAGTTCTTC. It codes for CASSTARRINNEQFF.

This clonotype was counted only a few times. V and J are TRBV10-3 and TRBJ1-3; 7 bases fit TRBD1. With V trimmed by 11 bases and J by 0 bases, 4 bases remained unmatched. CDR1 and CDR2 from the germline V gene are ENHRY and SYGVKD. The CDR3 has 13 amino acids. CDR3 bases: TGTGCCCTCGGGACAGACTCTGGAAACACCATATATTTT. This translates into CALGTDSGNTIYF.

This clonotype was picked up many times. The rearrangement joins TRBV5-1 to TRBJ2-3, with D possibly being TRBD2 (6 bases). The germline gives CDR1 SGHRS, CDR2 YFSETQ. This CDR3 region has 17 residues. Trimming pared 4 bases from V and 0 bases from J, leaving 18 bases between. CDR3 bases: TGCGCCAGCAGCCCCGGGGCGGCGGGGACTAGCACAGATACGCAGTATTTT. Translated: CASSPGAAGTSTDTQYF. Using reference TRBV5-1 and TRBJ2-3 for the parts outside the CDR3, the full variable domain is KAGVTQTPRYLIKTRGQQVTLSCSPISGHRSVSWYQQTPGQGLQFLFEYFSETQRNKGNFPGRFSGRQFSNSRSEMNVSTLELGDSALYLCASSPGAAGTSTDTQYFGPGTRLTVL.

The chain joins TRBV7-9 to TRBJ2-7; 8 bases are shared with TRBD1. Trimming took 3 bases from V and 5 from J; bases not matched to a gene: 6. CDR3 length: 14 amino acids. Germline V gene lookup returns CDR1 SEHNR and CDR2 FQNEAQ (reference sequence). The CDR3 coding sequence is TGTGCCAGCAGCTTCTCAGGGGGCGGCCACGAGCAGTACTTC. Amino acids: CASSFSGGGHEQYF. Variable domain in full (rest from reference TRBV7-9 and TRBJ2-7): DTGVSQNPRHKITKRGQNVTFRCDPISEHNRLYWYRQTLGQGPEFLTYFQNEAQLEKSRLLSDRFSAERPKGSFSTLEIQRTEQGDSAMYLCASSFSGGGHEQYFGPGTRLTVT.

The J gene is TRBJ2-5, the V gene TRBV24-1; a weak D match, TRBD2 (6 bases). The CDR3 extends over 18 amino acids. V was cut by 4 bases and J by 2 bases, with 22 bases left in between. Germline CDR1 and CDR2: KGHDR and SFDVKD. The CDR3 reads CATSDPVAGTLIQETQYF. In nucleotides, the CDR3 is TGTGCCACCAGTGACCCCGTCGCGGGAACCTTAATTCAAGAGACCCAGTACTTC.

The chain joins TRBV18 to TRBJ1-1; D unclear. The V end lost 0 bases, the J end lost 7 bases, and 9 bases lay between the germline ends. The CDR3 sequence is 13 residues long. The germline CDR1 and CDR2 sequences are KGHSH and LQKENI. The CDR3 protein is CASSPPSYDEAFF. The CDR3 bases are TGTGCCAGCTCACCACCGAGCTATGATGAAGCTTTCTTT.

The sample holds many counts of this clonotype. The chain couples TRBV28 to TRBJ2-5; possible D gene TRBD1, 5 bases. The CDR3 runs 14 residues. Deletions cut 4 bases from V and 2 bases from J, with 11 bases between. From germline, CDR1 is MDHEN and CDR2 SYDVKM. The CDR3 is CASSWGRGQETQYF. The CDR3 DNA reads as TGTGCCAGCAGTTGGGGAAGGGGACAAGAGACCCAGTACTTC.

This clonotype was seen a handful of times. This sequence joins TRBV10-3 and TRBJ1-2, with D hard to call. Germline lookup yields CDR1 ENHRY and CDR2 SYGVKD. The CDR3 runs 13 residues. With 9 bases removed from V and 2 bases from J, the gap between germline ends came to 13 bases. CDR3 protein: CAITKDVNYGYTF. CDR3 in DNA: TGTGCCATTACCAAGGACGTGAACTATGGCTACACCTTC.

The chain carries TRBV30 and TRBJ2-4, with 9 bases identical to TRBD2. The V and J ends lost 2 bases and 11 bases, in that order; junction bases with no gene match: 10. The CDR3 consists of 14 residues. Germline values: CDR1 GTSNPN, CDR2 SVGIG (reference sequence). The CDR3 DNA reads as TGTGCCTGGAGTCATCCGGGACTAGCTTTATTTCAGTACTTC. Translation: CAWSHPGLALFQYF.